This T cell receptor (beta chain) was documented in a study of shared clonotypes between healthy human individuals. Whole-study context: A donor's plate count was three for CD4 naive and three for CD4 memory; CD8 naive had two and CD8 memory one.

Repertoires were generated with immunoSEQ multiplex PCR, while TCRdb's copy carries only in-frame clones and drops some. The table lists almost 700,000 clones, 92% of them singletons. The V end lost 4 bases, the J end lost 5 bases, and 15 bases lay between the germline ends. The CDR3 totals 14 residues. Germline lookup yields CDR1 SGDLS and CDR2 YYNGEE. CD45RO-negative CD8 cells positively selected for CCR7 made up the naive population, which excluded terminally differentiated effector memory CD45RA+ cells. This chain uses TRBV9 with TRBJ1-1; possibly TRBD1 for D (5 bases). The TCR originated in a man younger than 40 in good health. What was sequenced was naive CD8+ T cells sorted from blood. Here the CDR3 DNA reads TGTGCCAGCAGCTGGGACGGTGGGGGGACTGAAGCTTTCTTT. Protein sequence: CASSWDGGGTEAFF.